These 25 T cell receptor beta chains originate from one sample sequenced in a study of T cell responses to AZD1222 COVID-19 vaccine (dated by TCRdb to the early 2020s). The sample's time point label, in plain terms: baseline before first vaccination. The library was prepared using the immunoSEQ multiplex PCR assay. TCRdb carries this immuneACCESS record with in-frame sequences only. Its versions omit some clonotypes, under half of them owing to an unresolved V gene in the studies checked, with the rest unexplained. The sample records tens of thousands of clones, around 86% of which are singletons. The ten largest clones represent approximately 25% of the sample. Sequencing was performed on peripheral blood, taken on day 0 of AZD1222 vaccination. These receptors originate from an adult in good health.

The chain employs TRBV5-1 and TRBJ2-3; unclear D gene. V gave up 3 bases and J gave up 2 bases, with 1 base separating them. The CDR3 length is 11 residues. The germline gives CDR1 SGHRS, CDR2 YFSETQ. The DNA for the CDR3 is TGCGCCAGCAGCTACACAGATACGCAGTATTTT. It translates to CASSYTDTQYF. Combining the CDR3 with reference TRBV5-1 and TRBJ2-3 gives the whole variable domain KAGVTQTPRYLIKTRGQQVTLSCSPISGHRSVSWYQQTPGQGLQFLFEYFSETQRNKGNFPGRFSGRQFSNSRSEMNVSTLELGDSALYLCASSYTDTQYFGPGTRLTVL.

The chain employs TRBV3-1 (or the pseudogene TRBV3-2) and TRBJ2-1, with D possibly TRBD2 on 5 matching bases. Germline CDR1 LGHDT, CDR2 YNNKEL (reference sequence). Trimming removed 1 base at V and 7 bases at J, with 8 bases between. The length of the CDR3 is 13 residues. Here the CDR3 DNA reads TGTGCCAGCAGCCAAGGAGGGCTAAATGAGCAGTTCTTC. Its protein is CASSQGGLNEQFF.

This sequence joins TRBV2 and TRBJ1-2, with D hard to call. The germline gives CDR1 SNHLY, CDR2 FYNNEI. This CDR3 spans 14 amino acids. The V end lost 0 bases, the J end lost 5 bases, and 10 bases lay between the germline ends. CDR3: CASSEAGVGYGYTF. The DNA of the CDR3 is TGTGCCAGCAGTGAAGCGGGCGTGGGTTATGGCTACACCTTC.

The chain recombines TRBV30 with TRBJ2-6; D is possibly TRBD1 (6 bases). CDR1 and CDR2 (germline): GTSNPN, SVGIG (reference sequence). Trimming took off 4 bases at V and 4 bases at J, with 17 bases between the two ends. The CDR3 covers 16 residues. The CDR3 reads CAWMGLRGKGANVLTF. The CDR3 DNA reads TGTGCCTGGATGGGGTTGAGGGGGAAAGGGGCCAACGTCCTGACTTTC.

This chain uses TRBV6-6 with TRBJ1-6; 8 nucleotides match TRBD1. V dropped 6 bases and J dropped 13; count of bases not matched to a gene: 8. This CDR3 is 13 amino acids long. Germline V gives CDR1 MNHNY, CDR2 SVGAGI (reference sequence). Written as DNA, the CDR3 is TGTGCCAGCAGCTCCGGGGACAGGACGCCCCTCCACTTT. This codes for CASSSGDRTPLHF.

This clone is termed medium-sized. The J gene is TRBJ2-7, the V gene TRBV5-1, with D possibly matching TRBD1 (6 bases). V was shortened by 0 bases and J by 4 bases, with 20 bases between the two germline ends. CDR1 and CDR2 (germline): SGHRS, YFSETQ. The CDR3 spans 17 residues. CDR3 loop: CASSLEGGGHSRYEQYF. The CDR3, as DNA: TGCGCCAGCAGCTTGGAGGGTGGGGGACATAGTAGATACGAGCAGTACTTC.

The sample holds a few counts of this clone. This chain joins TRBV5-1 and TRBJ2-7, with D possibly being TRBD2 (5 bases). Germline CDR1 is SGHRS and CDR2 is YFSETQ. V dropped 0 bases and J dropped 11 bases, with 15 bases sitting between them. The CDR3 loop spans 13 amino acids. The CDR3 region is CASSLGGRSVEYF. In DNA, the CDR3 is TGCGCCAGCAGCTTGGGAGGGCGGAGCGTGGAGTACTTC.

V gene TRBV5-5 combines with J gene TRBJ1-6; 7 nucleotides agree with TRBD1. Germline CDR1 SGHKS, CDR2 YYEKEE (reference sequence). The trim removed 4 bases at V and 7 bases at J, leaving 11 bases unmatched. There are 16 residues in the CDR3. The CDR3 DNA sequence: TGTGCCAGCAGCCGGTTGACTGGACAGGCCAATTCACCCCTCCACTTT. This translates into CASSRLTGQANSPLHF.

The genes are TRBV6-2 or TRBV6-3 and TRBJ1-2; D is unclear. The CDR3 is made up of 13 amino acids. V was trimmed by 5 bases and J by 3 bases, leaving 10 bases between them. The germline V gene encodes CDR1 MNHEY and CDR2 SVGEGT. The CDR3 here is CASSASLDYGYTF. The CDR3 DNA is TGTGCCAGCAGTGCGTCCCTCGACTATGGCTACACCTTC.

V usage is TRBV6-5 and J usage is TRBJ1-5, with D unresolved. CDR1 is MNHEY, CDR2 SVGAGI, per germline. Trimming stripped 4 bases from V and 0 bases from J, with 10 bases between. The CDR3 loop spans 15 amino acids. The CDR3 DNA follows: TGTGCCAGCAGTTTGCAATTCAATAGCAATCAGCCCCAGCATTTT. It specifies CASSLQFNSNQPQHF.

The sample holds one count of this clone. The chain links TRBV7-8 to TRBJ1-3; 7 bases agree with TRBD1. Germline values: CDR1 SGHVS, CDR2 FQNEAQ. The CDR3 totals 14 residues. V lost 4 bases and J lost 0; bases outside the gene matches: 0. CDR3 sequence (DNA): TGTGCCAGCAGCTGGACAGGCTCTGGAAACACCATATATTTT. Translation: CASSWTGSGNTIYF.

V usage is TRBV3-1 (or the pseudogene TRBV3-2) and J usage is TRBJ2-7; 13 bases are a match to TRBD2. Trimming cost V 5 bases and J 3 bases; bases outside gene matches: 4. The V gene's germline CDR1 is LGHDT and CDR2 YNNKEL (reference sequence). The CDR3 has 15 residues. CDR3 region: CASSSGTSGVYEQYF. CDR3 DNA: TGTGCCAGCAGCTCCGGGACTAGCGGGGTCTACGAGCAGTACTTC.

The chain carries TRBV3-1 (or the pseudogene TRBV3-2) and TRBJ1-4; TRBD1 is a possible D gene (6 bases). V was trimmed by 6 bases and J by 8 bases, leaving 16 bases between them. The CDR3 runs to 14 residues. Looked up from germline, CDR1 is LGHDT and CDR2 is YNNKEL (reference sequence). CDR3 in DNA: TGTGCCAGCAGACAAACAGGGTTAAGGGAAAAACTGTTTTTT. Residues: CASRQTGLREKLFF.

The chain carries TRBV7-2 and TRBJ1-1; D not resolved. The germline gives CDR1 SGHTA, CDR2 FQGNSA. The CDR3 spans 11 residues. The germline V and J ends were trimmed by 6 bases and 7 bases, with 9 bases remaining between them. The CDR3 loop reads CASSPGFEAFF. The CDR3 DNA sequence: TGTGCCAGCAGTCCGGGCTTTGAAGCTTTCTTT.

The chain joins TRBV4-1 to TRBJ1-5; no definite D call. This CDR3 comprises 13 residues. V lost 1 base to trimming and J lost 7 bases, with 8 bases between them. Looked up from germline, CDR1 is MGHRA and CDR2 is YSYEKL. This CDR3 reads CASSQGTGQPQHF. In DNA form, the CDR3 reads TGCGCCAGCAGCCAAGGGACTGGGCAGCCCCAGCATTTT.

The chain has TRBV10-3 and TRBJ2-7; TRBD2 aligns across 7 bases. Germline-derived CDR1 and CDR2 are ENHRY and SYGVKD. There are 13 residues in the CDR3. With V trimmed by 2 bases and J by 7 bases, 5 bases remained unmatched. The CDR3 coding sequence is TGTGCCATCAGTGAGCAACGGGGAGGGGAGCAGTACTTC. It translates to CAISEQRGGEQYF.

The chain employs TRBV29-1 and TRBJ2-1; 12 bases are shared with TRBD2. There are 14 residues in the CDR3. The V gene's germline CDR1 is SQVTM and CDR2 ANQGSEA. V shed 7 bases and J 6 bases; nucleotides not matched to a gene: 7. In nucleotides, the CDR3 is TGCAGCGCCTTGACTAGCGGGGGCCTCAATGAGCAGTTCTTC. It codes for CSALTSGGLNEQFF.

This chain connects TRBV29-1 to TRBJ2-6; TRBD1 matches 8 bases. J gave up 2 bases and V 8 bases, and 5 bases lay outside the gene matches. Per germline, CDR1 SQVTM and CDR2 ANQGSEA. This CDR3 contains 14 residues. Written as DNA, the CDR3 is TGCAGCTTTACAGGGGGTCCTGGGGCCAACGTCCTGACTTTC. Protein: CSFTGGPGANVLTF.

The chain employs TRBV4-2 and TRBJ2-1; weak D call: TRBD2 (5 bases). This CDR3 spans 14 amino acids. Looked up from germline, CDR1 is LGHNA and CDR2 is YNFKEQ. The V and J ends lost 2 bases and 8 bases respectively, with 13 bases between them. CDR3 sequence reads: CASSQRRPGDEQFF. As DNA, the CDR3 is TGTGCCAGCAGCCAAAGACGGCCCGGGGATGAGCAGTTCTTC.

CDR3 DNA: TGTGCCAGCAGCATACTAGGGCAGGGGGTAACAGATACGCAGTATTTT. Translating gives CASSILGQGVTDTQYF. The chain is built from TRBV5-8 and TRBJ2-3, with TRBD1 matching 7 bases. Germline values: CDR1 SGHTS, CDR2 YDEGEE. Trimming removed 4 bases from V and 3 bases from J; junction bases left unmatched: 11. This CDR3 has 16 residues.

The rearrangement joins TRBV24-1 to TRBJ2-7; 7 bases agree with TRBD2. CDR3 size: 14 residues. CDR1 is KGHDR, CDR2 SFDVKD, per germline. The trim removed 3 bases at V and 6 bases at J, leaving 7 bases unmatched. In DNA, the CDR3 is TGTGCCACCAGTGATGCCGGGACTAAGGGCGAGCAGTACTTC. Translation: CATSDAGTKGEQYF.

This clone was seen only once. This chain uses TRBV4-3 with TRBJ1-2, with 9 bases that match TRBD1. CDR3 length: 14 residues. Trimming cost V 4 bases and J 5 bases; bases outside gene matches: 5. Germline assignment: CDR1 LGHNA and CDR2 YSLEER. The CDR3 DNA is TGCGCCAGCAGCCTCTCCGGGACAGGGTATGGCTACACCTTC. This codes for CASSLSGTGYGYTF.

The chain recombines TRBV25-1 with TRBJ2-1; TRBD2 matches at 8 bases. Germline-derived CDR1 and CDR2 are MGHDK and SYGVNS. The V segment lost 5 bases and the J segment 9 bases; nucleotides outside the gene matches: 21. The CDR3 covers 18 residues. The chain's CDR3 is CASSHNAWTSQRWGEQFF. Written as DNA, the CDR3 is TGTGCCAGCAGTCACAACGCCTGGACTAGCCAAAGATGGGGTGAGCAGTTCTTC. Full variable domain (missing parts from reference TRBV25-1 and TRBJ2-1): EADIYQTPRYLVIGTGKKITLECSQTMGHDKMYWYQQDPGMELHLIHYSYGVNSTEKGDLSSESTVSRIRTEHFPLTLESARPSHTSQYLCASSHNAWTSQRWGEQFFGPGTRLTVL.

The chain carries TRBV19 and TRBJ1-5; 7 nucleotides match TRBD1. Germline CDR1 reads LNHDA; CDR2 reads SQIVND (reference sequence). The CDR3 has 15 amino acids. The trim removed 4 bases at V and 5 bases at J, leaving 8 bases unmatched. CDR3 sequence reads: CASSTRDSTHQPQHF. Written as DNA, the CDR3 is TGTGCCAGTAGTACCCGGGACAGTACACATCAGCCCCAGCATTTT. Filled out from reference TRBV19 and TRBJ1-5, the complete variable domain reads DGGITQSPKYLFRKEGQNVTLSCEQNLNHDAMYWYRQDPGQGLRLIYYSQIVNDFQKGDIAEGYSVSREKKESFPLTVTSAQKNPTAFYLCASSTRDSTHQPQHFGDGTRLSIL.

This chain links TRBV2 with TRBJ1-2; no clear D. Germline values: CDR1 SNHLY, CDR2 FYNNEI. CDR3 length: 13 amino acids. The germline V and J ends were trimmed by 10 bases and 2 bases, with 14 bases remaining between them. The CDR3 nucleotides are TGTGCCAACTCCCGGGAGCTGAACTATGGCTACACCTTC. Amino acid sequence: CANSRELNYGYTF.